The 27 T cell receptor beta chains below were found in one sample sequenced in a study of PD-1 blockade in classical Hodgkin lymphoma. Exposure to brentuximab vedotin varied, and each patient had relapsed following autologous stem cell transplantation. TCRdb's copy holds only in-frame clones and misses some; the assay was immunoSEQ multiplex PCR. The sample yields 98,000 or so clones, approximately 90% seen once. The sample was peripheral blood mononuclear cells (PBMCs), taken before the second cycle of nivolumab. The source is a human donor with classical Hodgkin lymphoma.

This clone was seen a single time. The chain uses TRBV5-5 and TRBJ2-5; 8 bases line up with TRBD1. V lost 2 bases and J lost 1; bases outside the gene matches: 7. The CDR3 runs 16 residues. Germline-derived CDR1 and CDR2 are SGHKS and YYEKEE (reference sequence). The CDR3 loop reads CASSFPGGAPQETQYF. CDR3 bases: TGTGCCAGCAGCTTCCCAGGGGGCGCTCCCCAAGAGACCCAGTACTTC.

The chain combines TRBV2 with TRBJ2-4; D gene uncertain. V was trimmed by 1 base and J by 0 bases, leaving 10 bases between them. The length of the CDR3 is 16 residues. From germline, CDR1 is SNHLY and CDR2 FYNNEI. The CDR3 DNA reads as TGTGCCAGCAGTGAAGTTGCAGAGATAGCCAAAAACATTCAGTACTTC. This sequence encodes CASSEVAEIAKNIQYF. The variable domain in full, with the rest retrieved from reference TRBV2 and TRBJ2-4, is EPEVTQTPSHQVTQMGQEVILRCVPISNHLYFYWYRQILGQKVEFLVSFYNNEISEKSEIFDDQFSVERPDGSNFTLKIRSTKLEDSAMYFCASSEVAEIAKNIQYFGAGTRLSVL.

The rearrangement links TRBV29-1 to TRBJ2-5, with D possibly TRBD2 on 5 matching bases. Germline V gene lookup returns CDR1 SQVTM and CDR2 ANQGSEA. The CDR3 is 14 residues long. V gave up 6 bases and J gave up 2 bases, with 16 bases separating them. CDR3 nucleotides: TGCAGCGTCCCGCTAGCCAGTTCTCAAGAGACCCAGTACTTC. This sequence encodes CSVPLASSQETQYF.

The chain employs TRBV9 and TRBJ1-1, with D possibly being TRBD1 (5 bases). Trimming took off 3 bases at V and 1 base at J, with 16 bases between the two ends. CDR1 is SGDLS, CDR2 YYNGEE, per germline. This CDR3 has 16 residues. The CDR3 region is CASSALQVTSNTEAFF. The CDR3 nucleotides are TGTGCCAGCAGCGCATTACAGGTCACATCGAACACTGAAGCTTTCTTT.

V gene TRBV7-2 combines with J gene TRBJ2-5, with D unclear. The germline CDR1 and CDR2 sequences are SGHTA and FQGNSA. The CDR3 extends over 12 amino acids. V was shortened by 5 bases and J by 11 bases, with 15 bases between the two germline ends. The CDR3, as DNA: TGTGCCAGCAGCGACTCCAGCTCAGAGCAGTACTTC. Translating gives CASSDSSSEQYF.

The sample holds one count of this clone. The CDR3 DNA reads as TGTGCCAGCAGCTTGGGTGAAATTGGTGAAAAACTGTTTTTT. Its translation is CASSLGEIGEKLFF. The chain links TRBV5-4 to TRBJ1-4; D is unresolved. The germline V gene has CDR1 SGHNT and CDR2 YYREEE (reference sequence). The CDR3 loop spans 14 amino acids. The ends were cut back, 0 bases at V and 7 bases at J, with 10 bases in the middle.

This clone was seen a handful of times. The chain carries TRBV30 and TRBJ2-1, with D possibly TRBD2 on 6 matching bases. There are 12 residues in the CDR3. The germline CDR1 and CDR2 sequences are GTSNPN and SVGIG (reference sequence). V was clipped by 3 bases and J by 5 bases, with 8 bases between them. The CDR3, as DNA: TGTGCCTGGAGCGCGGGGAACAATGAGCAGTTCTTC. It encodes CAWSAGNNEQFF. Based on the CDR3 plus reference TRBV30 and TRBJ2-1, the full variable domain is SQTIHQWPATLVQPVGSPLSLECTVEGTSNPNLYWYRQAAGRGLQLLFYSVGIGQISSEVPQNLSASRPQDRQFILSSKKLLLSDSGFYLCAWSAGNNEQFFGPGTRLTVL.

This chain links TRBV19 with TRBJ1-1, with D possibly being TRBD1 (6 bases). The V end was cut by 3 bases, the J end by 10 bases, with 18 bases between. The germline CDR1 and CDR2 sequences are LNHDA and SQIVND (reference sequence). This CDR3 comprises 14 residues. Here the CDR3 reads CASSIRTAQVGAFF. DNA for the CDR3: TGTGCCAGTAGTATCCGGACAGCCCAAGTGGGAGCTTTCTTT.

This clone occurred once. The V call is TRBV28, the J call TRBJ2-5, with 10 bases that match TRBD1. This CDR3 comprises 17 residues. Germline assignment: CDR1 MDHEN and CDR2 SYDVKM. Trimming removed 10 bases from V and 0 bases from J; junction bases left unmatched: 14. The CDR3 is CATNRYGGQGYQETQYF. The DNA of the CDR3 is TGTGCCACCAACAGATATGGGGGACAGGGGTACCAAGAGACCCAGTACTTC.

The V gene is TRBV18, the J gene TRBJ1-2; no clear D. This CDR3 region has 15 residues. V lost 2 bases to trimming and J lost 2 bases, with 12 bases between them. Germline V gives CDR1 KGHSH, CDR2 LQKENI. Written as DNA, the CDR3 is TGTGCCAGCTCACCAGGGTCTGCACCCAACTATGGCTACACCTTC. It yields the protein CASSPGSAPNYGYTF.

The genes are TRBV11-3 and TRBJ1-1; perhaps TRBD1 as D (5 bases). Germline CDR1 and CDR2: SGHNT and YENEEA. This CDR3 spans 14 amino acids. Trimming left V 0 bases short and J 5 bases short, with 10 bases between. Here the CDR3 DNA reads TGTGCCAGCAGCTTAGATGGGGGTGGGACTGAAGCTTTCTTT. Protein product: CASSLDGGGTEAFF. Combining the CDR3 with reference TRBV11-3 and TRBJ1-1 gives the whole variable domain EAGVVQSPRYKIIEKKQPVAFWCNPISGHNTLYWYLQNLGQGPELLIRYENEEAVDDSQLPKDRFSAERLKGVDSTLKIQPAELGDSAVYLCASSLDGGGTEAFFGQGTRLTVV.

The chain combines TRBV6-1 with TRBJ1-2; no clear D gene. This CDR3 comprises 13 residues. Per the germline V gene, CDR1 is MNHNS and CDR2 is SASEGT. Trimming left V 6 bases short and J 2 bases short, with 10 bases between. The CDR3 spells CASRDTVNYGYTF. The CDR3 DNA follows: TGTGCCAGCAGAGACACAGTAAACTATGGCTACACCTTC.

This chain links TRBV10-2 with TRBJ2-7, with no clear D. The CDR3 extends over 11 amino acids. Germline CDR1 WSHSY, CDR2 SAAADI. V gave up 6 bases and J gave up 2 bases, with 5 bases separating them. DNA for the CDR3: TGCGCCAGCAGAGGCCCCTACGAGCAGTACTTC. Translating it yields CASRGPYEQYF.

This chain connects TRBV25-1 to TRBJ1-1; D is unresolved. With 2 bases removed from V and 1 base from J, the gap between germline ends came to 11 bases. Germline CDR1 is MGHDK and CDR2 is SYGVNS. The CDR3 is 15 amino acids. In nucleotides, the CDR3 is TGTGCCAGCAGTGAAATCACGTTGGAGAACACTGAAGCTTTCTTT. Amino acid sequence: CASSEITLENTEAFF.

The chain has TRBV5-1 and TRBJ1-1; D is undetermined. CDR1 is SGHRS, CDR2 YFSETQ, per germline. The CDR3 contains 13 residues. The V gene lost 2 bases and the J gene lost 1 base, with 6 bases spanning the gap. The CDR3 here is CASSFMGNTEAFF. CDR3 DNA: TGCGCCAGCAGCTTTATGGGGAACACTGAAGCTTTCTTT.

CDR3 bases: TGTGCCAGCAGTTATATAAAGGGAGGTGAAGCTTTCTTT. Its protein product is CASSYIKGGEAFF. The chain couples TRBV6-5 to TRBJ1-1; D gene uncertain. V dropped 3 bases and J dropped 7 bases, with 12 bases sitting between them. The CDR3 length is 13 residues. Per the germline V gene, CDR1 is MNHEY and CDR2 is SVGAGI.

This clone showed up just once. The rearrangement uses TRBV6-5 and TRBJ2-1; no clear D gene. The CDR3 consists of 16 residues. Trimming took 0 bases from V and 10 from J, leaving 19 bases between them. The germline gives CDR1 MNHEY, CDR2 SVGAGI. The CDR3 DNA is TGTGCCAGCAGTTACTCGGCCTCCCTTGACCGACCAGAGCAGTTCTTC. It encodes CASSYSASLDRPEQFF.

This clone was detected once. CDR3 sequence reads: CASSLDLAGLGYF. The CDR3 DNA reads as TGTGCCAGCAGCTTAGATCTGGCGGGCCTCGGGTACTTC. The gene calls are TRBV11-2 and TRBJ2-5, with D maybe TRBD2 (5 bases). The germline CDR1 and CDR2 sequences are SGHAT and FQNNGV. Trimming removed 0 bases from V and 13 bases from J, with 15 bases in between. This CDR3 is 13 amino acids long. Using reference TRBV11-2 and TRBJ2-5 for the parts outside the CDR3, the full variable domain is EAGVAQSPRYKIIEKRQSVAFWCNPISGHATLYWYQQILGQGPKLLIQFQNNGVVDDSQLPKDRFSAERLKGVDSTLKIQPAKLEDSAVYLCASSLDLAGLGYFGPGTRLLVL.

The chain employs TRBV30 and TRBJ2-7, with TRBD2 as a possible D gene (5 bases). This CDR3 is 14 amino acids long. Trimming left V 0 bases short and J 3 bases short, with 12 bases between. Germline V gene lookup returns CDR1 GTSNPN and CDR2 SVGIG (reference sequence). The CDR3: CAWSVLRASYEQYF. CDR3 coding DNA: TGTGCCTGGAGTGTACTGAGGGCTAGCTACGAGCAGTACTTC.

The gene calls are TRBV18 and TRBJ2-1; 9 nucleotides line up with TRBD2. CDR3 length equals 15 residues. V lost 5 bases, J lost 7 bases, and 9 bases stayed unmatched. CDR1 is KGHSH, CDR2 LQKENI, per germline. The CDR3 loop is CASSSLAGKENEQFF. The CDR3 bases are TGTGCCAGCTCATCCCTAGCGGGAAAAGAAAATGAGCAGTTCTTC.

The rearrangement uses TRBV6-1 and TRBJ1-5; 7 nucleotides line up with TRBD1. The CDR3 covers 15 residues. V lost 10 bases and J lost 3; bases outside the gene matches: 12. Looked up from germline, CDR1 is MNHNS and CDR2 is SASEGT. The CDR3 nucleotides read TGTGCCACCGACAGTAGACAGGGAAACAATCAGCCCCAGCATTTT. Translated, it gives CATDSRQGNNQPQHF.

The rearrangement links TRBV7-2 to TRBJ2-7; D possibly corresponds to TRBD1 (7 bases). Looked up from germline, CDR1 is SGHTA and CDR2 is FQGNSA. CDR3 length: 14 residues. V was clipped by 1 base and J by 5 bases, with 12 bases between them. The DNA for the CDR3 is TGTGCCAGCAGCTTAGGAGGGGGCGGGAACGAGCAGTACTTC. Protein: CASSLGGGGNEQYF.

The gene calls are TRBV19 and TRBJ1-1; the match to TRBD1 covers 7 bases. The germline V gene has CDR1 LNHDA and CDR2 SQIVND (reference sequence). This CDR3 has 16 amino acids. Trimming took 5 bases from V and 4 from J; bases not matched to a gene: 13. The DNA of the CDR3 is TGTGCCAGTAGTCTACCCCCAGGGGGGGGAAGCACTGAAGCTTTCTTT. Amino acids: CASSLPPGGGSTEAFF.

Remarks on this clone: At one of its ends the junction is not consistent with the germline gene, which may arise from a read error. The CDR3 DNA reads as TGTGCCATCCGAAGGGGCTCCGACGAGCAGTACTTC. It encodes CAIRRGSDEQYF. This chain joins TRBV10-3 and TRBJ2-7; a possible D gene is TRBD1 (5 bases). CDR1 and CDR2 from the germline V gene are ENHRY and SYGVKD. This CDR3 is 12 amino acids long.

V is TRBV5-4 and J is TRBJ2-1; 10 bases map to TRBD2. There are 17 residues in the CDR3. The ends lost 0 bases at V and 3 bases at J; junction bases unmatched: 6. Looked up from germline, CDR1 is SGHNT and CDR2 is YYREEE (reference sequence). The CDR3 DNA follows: TGTGCCAGCAGCTTGGCTAGCGGGAGTCGGGACTACAATGAGCAGTTCTTC. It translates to CASSLASGSRDYNEQFF.

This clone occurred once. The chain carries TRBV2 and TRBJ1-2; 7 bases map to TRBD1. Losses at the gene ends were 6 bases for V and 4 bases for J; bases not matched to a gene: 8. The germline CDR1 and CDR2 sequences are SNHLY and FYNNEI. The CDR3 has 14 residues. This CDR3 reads CASRRDSHLYGYTF. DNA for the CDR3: TGTGCCAGCAGGAGGGACAGTCACCTCTATGGCTACACCTTC.

CDR3 bases: TGTGCCATCAGCGCTCGGGGTAGCCACACTGAAGCTTTCTTT. Protein product: CAISARGSHTEAFF. The chain uses TRBV10-3 and TRBJ1-1; no clear D gene. V was shortened by 6 bases and J by 3 bases, with 14 bases between the two germline ends. CDR1 is ENHRY, CDR2 SYGVKD, per germline. The CDR3 consists of 14 residues.